One and the same sample provided the 30 T cell receptor beta chains below, sequenced in a study of blood T cell repertoires in COVID-19. Sequenced by immunoSEQ multiplex PCR; TCRdb stores in-frame clones only, minus some. The sample has about 130,000 clones; about 89% are singletons. The specimen was peripheral blood. Receptors originate from a man between 50 and 59 years old with active or convalescent COVID-19.

Comments on this clone: One end of the junction is discordant with germline, which a read error may explain. The J gene is TRBJ2-1, the V gene TRBV10-3; TRBD1 agrees at 9 bases. Germline CDR1 and CDR2: ENHRY and SYGVKD. This CDR3 contains 14 residues. CDR3 DNA sequence: TGTGCCATCAGTGATGGGACAGGGTACAGTGAGCAGTTCTTC. Protein sequence: CAISDGTGYSEQFF.

This rearrangement joins TRBV28 to TRBJ1-1, with unresolved D. This CDR3 contains 13 residues. V was pared by 2 bases and J by 6 bases, with 10 bases between. Germline values: CDR1 MDHEN, CDR2 SYDVKM. This CDR3 reads CASSLAQYSEAFF. In nucleotides, the CDR3 is TGTGCCAGCAGTTTAGCCCAATACTCTGAAGCTTTCTTT.

The J gene is TRBJ2-2, the V gene TRBV24-1; 8 nucleotides align to TRBD1. CDR3 length equals 15 residues. The germline V gene has CDR1 KGHDR and CDR2 SFDVKD. V was clipped by 2 bases and J by 5 bases; unmatched bases: 3. The CDR3 is CATSDSGQVTGELFF. In DNA form, the CDR3 reads TGTGCCACCAGTGATTCGGGACAGGTGACCGGGGAGCTGTTTTTT.

This clone was recorded only once. The V and J genes are TRBV15 and TRBJ2-7; no reliable D call. From germline, CDR1 is LNHNV and CDR2 YYDKDF (reference sequence). V lost 1 base and J 0 bases, leaving 7 bases between the germline ends. The CDR3 is made up of 14 amino acids. DNA for the CDR3: TGTGCCACCAGCAGAGGAGGCTCCTCCTACGAGCAGTACTTC. It is translated as CATSRGGSSYEQYF.

J is TRBJ1-5 and V is TRBV7-2; 9 bases are a match to TRBD1. CDR3 length equals 15 residues. J gave up 5 bases and V 3 bases, and 5 bases lay outside the gene matches. The germline CDR1 and CDR2 sequences are SGHTA and FQGNSA. This CDR3 reads CASSFPGQGYQPQHF. For the CDR3, the DNA is TGTGCCAGCAGCTTCCCGGGACAGGGCTATCAGCCCCAGCATTTT.

J is TRBJ2-7 and V is TRBV21-1; the table's D call, TRBD2, has no DNA check behind it. TRBV21-1 represents a pseudogene. The CDR3 extends over 18 amino acids. CDR3 sequence reads: CASSTPGSSGPGTYEQYF. The CDR3 DNA reads as TGTGCCAGCAGCACGCCGGGGAGTAGCGGTCCCGGGACCTACGAGCAGTACTTC.

V usage is TRBV5-6 and J usage is TRBJ1-1; D remains ambiguous. The germline V and J ends were trimmed by 0 bases and 3 bases, with 6 bases remaining between them. The CDR3 is 13 amino acids. Per the germline V gene, CDR1 is SGHDT and CDR2 is YYEEEE. The CDR3 spells CASSLVGDTEAFF. The DNA for the CDR3 is TGTGCCAGCAGCTTGGTCGGGGACACTGAAGCTTTCTTT. Full variable domain (outside the CDR3, taken from reference TRBV5-6 and TRBJ1-1): DAGVTQSPTHLIKTRGQQVTLRCSPKSGHDTVSWYQQALGQGPQFIFQYYEEEERQRGNFPDRFSGHQFPNYSSELNVNALLLGDSALYLCASSLVGDTEAFFGQGTRLTVV.

The rearrangement joins TRBV4-2 to TRBJ2-7; 12 nucleotides line up with TRBD1. CDR1 and CDR2 from the germline V gene are LGHNA and YNFKEQ. The CDR3 sequence is 16 residues long. Germline trimming cut 2 bases from V and 9 bases from J; bases unmatched to any gene: 11. CDR3 region: CASSQQAGTGGHGQYF. In DNA form, the CDR3 reads TGTGCCAGCAGCCAACAAGCCGGGACAGGGGGCCACGGGCAGTACTTC.

The chain joins TRBV6-2 or TRBV6-3 to TRBJ2-7, with 7 bases aligning to TRBD1. The CDR3 length is 16 residues. The trim removed 4 bases at V and 0 bases at J, leaving 9 bases unmatched. From germline, CDR1 is MNHEY and CDR2 SVGEGT. CDR3 sequence (DNA): TGTGCCAGCAGTTCCGAGCTGGGACAGTACTCCTACGAGCAGTACTTC. This codes for CASSSELGQYSYEQYF.

This clone has a single count. This chain links TRBV29-1 with TRBJ2-3, with TRBD2 matching 7 bases. CDR1 is SQVTM, CDR2 ANQGSEA, per germline. Trimming cost V 0 bases and J 2 bases; bases outside gene matches: 5. CDR3 length: 15 amino acids. The CDR3 DNA sequence: TGCAGCGTTGAAGAGCTAGCGGAGAACACAGATACGCAGTATTTT. It codes for CSVEELAENTDTQYF.

This clone was seen a single time. V is TRBV18 and J is TRBJ2-1, with 7 bases identical to TRBD2. The CDR3 sequence is 16 residues long. Trimming at V came to 6 bases and at J to 0 bases, leaving 8 bases not matched to a gene. Germline assignment: CDR1 KGHSH and CDR2 LQKENI. The CDR3 bases are TGTGCCAGCTCTCGGGAGCGGGGCAGCTCCTACAATGAGCAGTTCTTC. It codes for CASSRERGSSYNEQFF.

This clone was seen only once. The V and J genes are TRBV19 and TRBJ1-1; 8 nucleotides match TRBD1. CDR1 LNHDA and CDR2 SQIVND come from the germline V gene (reference sequence). CDR3 length: 14 amino acids. V lost 4 bases, J lost 8 bases, and 9 bases stayed unmatched. In DNA form, the CDR3 reads TGTGCCAGTAGTAATCAGGGGGCAAAAAAAGAAGCTTTCTTT. Protein sequence: CASSNQGAKKEAFF. The complete variable domain, with remaining parts taken from reference TRBV19 and TRBJ1-1, reads DGGITQSPKYLFRKEGQNVTLSCEQNLNHDAMYWYRQDPGQGLRLIYYSQIVNDFQKGDIAEGYSVSREKKESFPLTVTSAQKNPTAFYLCASSNQGAKKEAFFGQGTRLTVV.

This chain uses TRBV18 with TRBJ2-3; no firm D call. The CDR3 runs 13 residues. From germline, CDR1 is KGHSH and CDR2 LQKENI. The ends were cut back, 3 bases at V and 3 bases at J, with 7 bases in the middle. The CDR3 DNA follows: TGTGCCAGCTCACCTTTGCAGACAGATACGCAGTATTTT. It specifies CASSPLQTDTQYF.

This clone has more than one count but fewer than ten. V usage is TRBV5-1 and J usage is TRBJ1-6; D unresolved. The CDR3 has 14 residues. V lost 3 bases, J lost 8 bases, and 12 bases lay in between. Germline V CDR1 and CDR2: SGHRS, YFSETQ. CDR3 residues: CASSWEEPDSPLHF. Here the CDR3 DNA reads TGCGCCAGCAGCTGGGAGGAACCCGATTCACCCCTCCACTTT.

The chain is built from TRBV20-1 and TRBJ2-3; no definite D call. With 7 bases removed from V and 2 bases from J, the gap between germline ends came to 7 bases. The CDR3 contains 11 residues. The germline V gene encodes CDR1 DFQATT and CDR2 SNEGSKA (reference sequence). CDR3 sequence reads: CSVSSTDTQYF. CDR3 coding DNA: TGCAGTGTCTCCTCCACAGATACGCAGTATTTT.

The chain uses TRBV28 and TRBJ1-4; tentatively, D is TRBD1 (6 bases). V was clipped by 6 bases and J by 3 bases, with 17 bases between them. Looked up from germline, CDR1 is MDHEN and CDR2 is SYDVKM. There are 16 residues in the CDR3. In nucleotides, the CDR3 is TGTGCCAGCAGGGGGACATGGGGCGCGGCTAATGAAAAACTGTTTTTT. The encoded protein is CASRGTWGAANEKLFF.

J is TRBJ2-7 and V is TRBV18, with 8 bases lining up with TRBD1. V lost 2 bases to trimming and J lost 5 bases; unmatched junction nucleotides: 5. The CDR3 has 14 amino acids. In germline, CDR1 is KGHSH, CDR2 LQKENI. CDR3 bases: TGTGCCAGCTCACCAAGGGGACAGGCTGACGAGCAGTACTTC. The encoded protein is CASSPRGQADEQYF.

The chain employs TRBV25-1 and TRBJ2-7; the match to TRBD1 covers 11 bases. Germline V gene data show CDR1 as MGHDK and CDR2 as SYGVNS. The CDR3 extends over 12 amino acids. V lost 6 bases, J lost 12 bases, and 7 bases stayed unmatched. CDR3 DNA sequence: TGTGCCAGCAGGAGGGGACAGGGGGGTCCGTACTTC. It translates to CASRRGQGGPYF.

The V call is TRBV3-1 (or the pseudogene TRBV3-2), the J call TRBJ2-7; 9 bases fit TRBD2. This CDR3 is built from 14 residues. The V segment lost 3 bases and the J segment 7 bases; nucleotides outside the gene matches: 7. Germline CDR1 reads LGHDT; CDR2 reads YNNKEL (reference sequence). The CDR3 sequence: CASSQDSGSGEQYF. CDR3 DNA sequence: TGTGCCAGCAGCCAGGATAGCGGGAGTGGGGAGCAGTACTTC.

CDR3 DNA: TGTGCCAGCTCCCCCGGACAGGGGGCGGATTCACCCCTCCACTTT. Residues: CASSPGQGADSPLHF. This rearrangement joins TRBV18 to TRBJ1-6; 11 bases align to TRBD1. The CDR3 has 15 amino acids. Germline V gives CDR1 KGHSH, CDR2 LQKENI. With V trimmed by 6 bases and J by 8 bases, 6 bases remained unmatched. The full variable domain, its missing parts supplied by reference TRBV18 and TRBJ1-6, is NAGVMQNPRHLVRRRGQEARLRCSPMKGHSHVYWYRQLPEEGLKFMVYLQKENIIDESGMPKERFSAEFPKEGPSILRIQQVVRGDSAAYFCASSPGQGADSPLHFGNGTRLTVT.

V and J are TRBV3-1 (or the pseudogene TRBV3-2) and TRBJ2-2; 10 bases are a match to TRBD1. CDR1 and CDR2 (germline): LGHDT, YNNKEL (reference sequence). This CDR3 spans 18 amino acids. The junction had 9 bases not matched to a gene; V was cut back by 0 bases and J by 5 bases. CDR3 region: CASSQEKRGQGRTGELFF. CDR3 nucleotides: TGTGCCAGCAGCCAAGAAAAGAGGGGACAGGGGAGGACCGGGGAGCTGTTTTTT.

V gene TRBV29-1 combines with J gene TRBJ2-1; 7 positions agree with TRBD2. Germline loops: CDR1 SQVTM, CDR2 ANQGSEA. V was clipped by 6 bases and J by 3 bases; unmatched bases: 8. This CDR3 has 14 amino acids. The CDR3 region is CSVEPGLNYNEQFF. The CDR3 DNA sequence: TGCAGCGTAGAACCGGGACTAAACTACAATGAGCAGTTCTTC.

This chain connects TRBV6-6 to TRBJ1-3; tentatively, D is TRBD1 (6 bases). This CDR3 comprises 15 residues. The germline V and J ends were trimmed by 8 bases and 2 bases, with 16 bases remaining between them. In germline, CDR1 is MNHNY, CDR2 SVGAGI (reference sequence). CDR3 in amino acids: CASLPTGGPGNTIYF. CDR3 bases: TGTGCCAGCCTTCCCACCGGGGGGCCTGGAAACACCATATATTTT.

The chain has TRBV10-3 and TRBJ1-4, with 9 bases identical to TRBD1. Germline V gene lookup returns CDR1 ENHRY and CDR2 SYGVKD. J lost 2 bases, V lost 0 bases, and 7 bases had no gene match. The CDR3 totals 18 residues. The CDR3 DNA sequence: TGTGCCATCAGTGAGTCTGCGGGACAGGGTACTACTAATGAAAAACTGTTTTTT. Protein sequence: CAISESAGQGTTNEKLFF.

The chain couples TRBV24-1 to TRBJ2-3, with D tentatively TRBD2 (6 bases). The germline V gene has CDR1 KGHDR and CDR2 SFDVKD. The CDR3 totals 15 residues. V lost 4 bases to trimming and J lost 1 base, with 11 bases between them. The DNA for the CDR3 is TGTGCCACCAGTGAGTCCGGGACTCGCACAGATACGCAGTATTTT. Translating gives CATSESGTRTDTQYF.

The chain carries TRBV18 and TRBJ2-3; D unresolved. This CDR3 has 13 residues. Trimming cost V 2 bases and J 2 bases, with 5 bases left between them. The V gene's germline CDR1 is KGHSH and CDR2 LQKENI. CDR3 loop: CASSPINTDTQYF. The CDR3 bases are TGTGCCAGCTCACCAATTAACACAGATACGCAGTATTTT.

This chain uses TRBV7-6 with TRBJ2-1; 10 bases agree with TRBD2. The CDR3 is 17 amino acids. The germline CDR1 and CDR2 sequences are SGHVS and FNYEAQ. The J segment lost 3 bases and the V segment lost 4 bases, leaving 9 bases of the junction unmatched. Here the CDR3 reads CASSSSIAGGFYNEQFF. In nucleotides, the CDR3 is TGTGCCAGCAGCTCTTCTATAGCGGGGGGATTCTACAATGAGCAGTTCTTC.

This chain joins TRBV13 and TRBJ2-3; 11 nucleotides agree with TRBD2. J lost 2 bases, V lost 0 bases, and 4 bases had no gene match. The CDR3 totals 17 residues. Germline V gene sequence: CDR1 PRHDT, CDR2 FYEKMQ (reference sequence). CDR3 sequence (DNA): TGTGCCAGCAGCTTAGGCGCTAGCGGGGGGTACACAGATACGCAGTATTTT. Its protein product is CASSLGASGGYTDTQYF.

This sequence joins TRBV11-2 and TRBJ2-1, with D tentatively TRBD1 (6 bases). Germline CDR1 and CDR2: SGHAT and FQNNGV. The CDR3 contains 13 residues. Trimming stripped 5 bases from V and 8 bases from J, with 13 bases between. The CDR3 spells CASSLDWGHEQFF. As DNA, the CDR3 is TGTGCCAGCAGCCTTGATTGGGGGCATGAGCAGTTCTTC.

The chain couples TRBV5-6 to TRBJ2-1; perhaps TRBD2 as D (5 bases). Trimming took 3 bases from V and 2 from J, leaving 12 bases between them. This CDR3 region has 15 residues. Germline V gives CDR1 SGHDT, CDR2 YYEEEE. The DNA for the CDR3 is TGTGCCAGCAGCTCGACTTTCGGGACCTACAATGAGCAGTTCTTC. It is translated as CASSSTFGTYNEQFF.